This TCR beta chain derives from a study of T cells in Graves' hyperthyroidism and ophthalmopathy. This clonotype was seen many times. It was RNA transcripts that yielded the amplified TCR beta CDR3 regions. Researchers ran a first-round RT-PCR on the TCR CDR3 using the HTBI primer set. One entry per CDR3 protein, called by TCRdb with MiXCR from the multiplex PCR reads. The repertoire has about 530,000 distinct CDR3 sequences, roughly 18% of them found once; the top ten carry 17%. Trimming removed 4 bases from V and 4 bases from J, with 14 bases in between. The CDR3 covers 15 residues. Input material: blood. This sequence joins TRBV12-3 or TRBV12-4 and TRBJ1-5; no clear D. The receptor comes from a woman between 18 and 29 years old with Graves' ophthalmopathy. CDR3 DNA sequence: TGTGCCAGCAGTTATCAGGCCAGCCAAAATCAGCCCCAGCATTTT. Translating gives CASSYQASQNQPQHF.